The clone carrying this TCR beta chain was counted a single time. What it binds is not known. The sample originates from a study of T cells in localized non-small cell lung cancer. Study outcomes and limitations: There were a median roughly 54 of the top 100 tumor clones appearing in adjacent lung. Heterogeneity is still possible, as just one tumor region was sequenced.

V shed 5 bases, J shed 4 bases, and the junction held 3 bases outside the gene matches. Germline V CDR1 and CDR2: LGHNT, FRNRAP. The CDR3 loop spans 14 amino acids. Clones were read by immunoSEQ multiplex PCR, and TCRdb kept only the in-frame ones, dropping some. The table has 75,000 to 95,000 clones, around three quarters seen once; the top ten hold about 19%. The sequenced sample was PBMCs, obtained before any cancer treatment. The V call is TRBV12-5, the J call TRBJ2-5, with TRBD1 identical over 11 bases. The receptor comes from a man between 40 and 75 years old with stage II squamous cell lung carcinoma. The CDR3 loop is CASGKGTGGETQYF. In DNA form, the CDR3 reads TGTGCTAGTGGTAAGGGGACAGGGGGAGAGACCCAGTACTTC.